Presented here are 27 T cell receptor beta chains from one specimen sequenced in a study of PD-L1 blockade in urothelial cancer (dated 2017 in TCRdb). Libraries were prepared through the immunoSEQ multiplex PCR assay. TCRdb took this table from immuneACCESS and kept in-frame rearrangements with V and J called. Such tables lack part of the clones; where checked against another copy, unresolved V genes explain under half of the gap, and the rest is unexplained. The sample profile shows 50,000 or so clones; approximately 80% of them were found once. Roughly 1.3% of the sample rests with the top ten. The sample's time point, from its label and the paper: pretreatment peripheral blood. The sample was PBMCs, taken around atezolizumab (anti-PD-L1) treatment. These receptors all come from a man in his fifties or sixties with urothelial cancer.

The CDR3 reads CASSLPGQGVLQETQYF. The CDR3 DNA is TGTGCCAGCAGCTTACCAGGACAGGGGGTTCTCCAAGAGACCCAGTACTTC. The genes are TRBV5-4 and TRBJ2-5, with TRBD1 matching over 10 bases. Germline CDR1 and CDR2: SGHNT and YYREEE (reference sequence). Trimming took 2 bases from V and 1 from J; bases not matched to a gene: 8. The CDR3 extends over 17 amino acids.

The chain carries TRBV5-1 and TRBJ2-7; 8 bases align to TRBD2. CDR1 is SGHRS, CDR2 YFSETQ, per germline. The CDR3 consists of 15 residues. Losses at the gene ends were 2 bases for V and 2 bases for J; bases not matched to a gene: 6. DNA of the CDR3: TGCGCCAGCAGCTTTGGTGGCGGGGGGCCCTACGAGCAGTACTTC. Protein sequence: CASSFGGGGPYEQYF.

The V gene is TRBV7-9, the J gene TRBJ2-1; TRBD1 might be the D (6 bases). This CDR3 is built from 15 residues. Per germline, CDR1 SEHNR and CDR2 FQNEAQ (reference sequence). The ends were cut back, 6 bases at V and 2 bases at J, with 14 bases in the middle. CDR3 sequence: CASRSWQGTYNEQFF. Here the CDR3 DNA reads TGTGCCAGCAGGTCATGGCAGGGGACCTACAATGAGCAGTTCTTC.

The chain is built from TRBV7-6 and TRBJ2-7; 8 nucleotides line up with TRBD2. Germline values: CDR1 SGHVS, CDR2 FNYEAQ. The length of the CDR3 is 15 residues. With 3 bases clipped from V and 2 bases from J, the junction kept 6 bases outside the gene matches. CDR3 loop: CASSFGTSGTYEQYF. DNA of the CDR3: TGTGCCAGCAGCTTCGGGACTAGTGGAACCTACGAGCAGTACTTC.

This chain links TRBV11-2 with TRBJ2-4; 7 nucleotides agree with TRBD2. There are 14 residues in the CDR3. Unmatched junction bases numbered 3, after V lost 1 base and J lost 6 bases. Germline V gene data show CDR1 as SGHAT and CDR2 as FQNNGV. In nucleotides, the CDR3 is TGTGCCAGCAGCTTAGGGGGGGGACGAAACATTCAGTACTTC. This codes for CASSLGGGRNIQYF.

The chain is built from TRBV25-1 and TRBJ2-7; TRBD1 matches 7 bases. The CDR3 runs 14 residues. Germline V gives CDR1 MGHDK, CDR2 SYGVNS. V lost 4 bases to trimming and J lost 2 bases; unmatched junction nucleotides: 5. CDR3 DNA sequence: TGTGCCAGCAGTGCCCACGGGACAGCCTACGAGCAGTACTTC. Protein: CASSAHGTAYEQYF.

There are a few counts of this clone. The chain employs TRBV27 and TRBJ1-6; 10 positions match TRBD1. The CDR3 sequence is 16 residues long. CDR1 and CDR2 from the germline V gene are MNHEY and SMNVEV (reference sequence). After removal of 10 bases from V and 7 bases from J, the junction contained 13 bases not matched to a gene. As DNA, the CDR3 is TGTGCCACCCTACCGGGGGGACAGGGGAGGAATTCACCCCTCCACTTT. It specifies CATLPGGQGRNSPLHF.

The chain couples TRBV27 to TRBJ2-1; TRBD1 aligns across 12 bases. The germline CDR1 and CDR2 sequences are MNHEY and SMNVEV (reference sequence). J lost 8 bases, V lost 3 bases, and 5 bases had no gene match. CDR3 length: 15 residues. CDR3 in DNA: TGTGCCAGCAGTTTGGAGGGACAGGGGGCCGATGAGCAGTTCTTC. It translates to CASSLEGQGADEQFF.

This sequence joins TRBV5-4 and TRBJ2-7, with 10 bases matching TRBD2. V lost 3 bases and J lost 4; bases outside the gene matches: 10. CDR1 and CDR2 from the germline V gene are SGHNT and YYREEE (reference sequence). The CDR3 length is 16 residues. In nucleotides, the CDR3 is TGTGCCAGCAGCTCCCAGGTTACTAGCGGGGATTACGAGCAGTACTTC. This codes for CASSSQVTSGDYEQYF.

This chain connects TRBV25-1 to TRBJ2-3; TRBD1 matches at 11 bases. Losses at the gene ends were 3 bases for V and 4 bases for J; bases not matched to a gene: 12. The CDR3 covers 18 residues. Germline CDR1 is MGHDK and CDR2 is SYGVNS. The CDR3 region has the DNA TGTGCCAGCAGTGACACAAGGACAGGGGGCAATGGAGCAGATACGCAGTATTTT. Its protein product is CASSDTRTGGNGADTQYF.

V and J are TRBV7-9 and TRBJ2-3, with 13 bases lining up with TRBD2. This CDR3 comprises 16 residues. Germline-derived CDR1 and CDR2 are SEHNR and FQNEAQ (reference sequence). V shed 5 bases, J shed 3 bases, and the junction held 5 bases outside the gene matches. The CDR3 DNA follows: TGTGCCAGCAGCCCCCGGACTAGCGGGAGTACAGATACGCAGTATTTT. As protein: CASSPRTSGSTDTQYF.

The V and J genes are TRBV7-8 and TRBJ2-1; 7 bases map to TRBD2. The CDR3 length is 16 residues. Germline-derived CDR1 and CDR2 are SGHVS and FQNEAQ. Trimming took 4 bases from V and 4 from J; bases not matched to a gene: 10. CDR3 nucleotides: TGTGCCAGCAGCTCGGCCACGAGCGGGGTATACAATGAGCAGTTCTTC. Translation gives CASSSATSGVYNEQFF.

This clone was observed a few times. The V call is TRBV12-2, the J call TRBJ2-7; no DNA check was done on the table's D call, TRBD2. TRBV12-2 represents a pseudogene. CDR3 length equals 17 residues. In nucleotides, the CDR3 is TGTGCAAGTCGCTTAGATCCCGTGTCAGCGTCCTTTTACGAGCAGTACTTC. Amino acids: CASRLDPVSASFYEQYF.

This chain links TRBV7-3 with TRBJ2-2, with D possibly TRBD1 on 6 matching bases. This CDR3 spans 15 amino acids. Germline CDR1 reads SGHTA; CDR2 reads FQGTGA. V was cut by 2 bases and J by 0 bases, with 7 bases left in between. The CDR3 sequence: CASSLQGTNTGELFF. The CDR3 nucleotides are TGTGCCAGCAGCTTACAGGGGACGAACACCGGGGAGCTGTTTTTT.

The V call is TRBV5-6, the J call TRBJ1-2; 9 bases map to TRBD1. CDR1 and CDR2 from the germline V gene are SGHDT and YYEEEE. Germline trimming cut 7 bases from V and 8 bases from J; bases unmatched to any gene: 18. This CDR3 is 16 amino acids long. CDR3 sequence: CASREQGALESQGYTF. The CDR3, as DNA: TGTGCCAGCCGGGAACAGGGGGCGCTAGAATCACAAGGCTACACCTTC.

The chain recombines TRBV18 with TRBJ1-5, with D maybe TRBD1 (5 bases). The CDR3 runs 14 residues. V was pared by 6 bases and J by 0 bases, with 9 bases between. Germline lookup yields CDR1 KGHSH and CDR2 LQKENI. The CDR3 DNA reads TGTGCCAGCTCTGACAGAGATAGCAATCAGCCCCAGCATTTT. Translating it yields CASSDRDSNQPQHF.

This clone was observed a few times. This chain uses TRBV29-1 with TRBJ1-1, with a possible D match to TRBD1 (6 bases). CDR1 is SQVTM and CDR2 is ANQGSEA in the germline V gene. The CDR3 spans 16 residues. Between the trimmed V and J ends, which lost 4 bases and 0 bases, there was a span of 18 bases. CDR3 in amino acids: CSVGGNSGVMNTEAFF. CDR3 in DNA: TGCAGCGTTGGGGGAAACTCAGGGGTTATGAACACTGAAGCTTTCTTT. Using reference TRBV29-1 and TRBJ1-1 for the parts outside the CDR3, the full variable domain is SAVISQKPSRDICQRGTSLTIQCQVDSQVTMMFWYRQQPGQSLTLIATANQGSEATYESGFVIDKFPISRPNLTFSTLTVSNMSPEDSSIYLCSVGGNSGVMNTEAFFGQGTRLTVV.

The V call is TRBV4-1, the J call TRBJ2-3; the match to TRBD2 covers 8 bases. CDR3 length equals 19 residues. Germline V CDR1 and CDR2: MGHRA, YSYEKL. V lost 0 bases and J lost 5; bases outside the gene matches: 16. CDR3 loop: CASSQDLTGRGAHGDTQYF. The CDR3 DNA follows: TGCGCCAGCAGCCAAGATCTTACCGGGCGGGGGGCCCACGGAGATACGCAGTATTTT.

The rearrangement links TRBV6-4 to TRBJ1-1, with 7 bases fitting TRBD1. There are 13 residues in the CDR3. V shed 6 bases and J 4 bases; nucleotides not matched to a gene: 5. Germline assignment: CDR1 MRHNA and CDR2 SNTAGT. As DNA, the CDR3 is TGTGCCAGCAGAACAGGGGAAGGCACTGAAGCTTTCTTT. Amino acid sequence: CASRTGEGTEAFF.

The chain is built from TRBV5-6 and TRBJ1-5; no clear D. Germline CDR1 and CDR2: SGHDT and YYEEEE. Trimming took 4 bases from V and 0 from J, leaving 11 bases between them. The CDR3 is 15 amino acids. DNA for the CDR3: TGTGCCAGCAGCCCCGGGAGGTATAGCAATCAGCCCCAGCATTTT. It codes for CASSPGRYSNQPQHF.

The chain couples TRBV18 to TRBJ2-1; 9 nucleotides align to TRBD2. Germline values: CDR1 KGHSH, CDR2 LQKENI. With 1 base clipped from V and 2 bases from J, the junction kept 3 bases outside the gene matches. The CDR3 sequence is 16 residues long. The CDR3 region is CASSPLTSGPYNEQFF. The CDR3 DNA reads as TGTGCCAGCTCACCACTAACTAGCGGGCCCTACAATGAGCAGTTCTTC.

The chain employs TRBV6-1 and TRBJ2-5, with 11 bases that match TRBD1. The V gene's germline CDR1 is MNHNS and CDR2 SASEGT. Unmatched junction bases numbered 3, after V lost 8 bases and J lost 4 bases. The length of the CDR3 is 13 residues. The CDR3 loop is CASGQGAGETQYF. CDR3 bases: TGTGCCAGCGGACAGGGGGCGGGAGAGACCCAGTACTTC.

The chain uses TRBV2 and TRBJ1-3; a weak D match, TRBD1 (6 bases). Germline V gene sequence: CDR1 SNHLY, CDR2 FYNNEI. The V end lost 7 bases, the J end lost 0 bases, and 13 bases lay between the germline ends. The CDR3 contains 15 residues. The CDR3 sequence is CASNGGQSSGNTIYF. As DNA, the CDR3 is TGTGCCAGCAACGGTGGACAGTCCTCTGGAAACACCATATATTTT.

This chain links TRBV30 with TRBJ1-6; no reliable D call. The CDR3 runs to 15 residues. CDR1 and CDR2 from the germline V gene are GTSNPN and SVGIG (reference sequence). V lost 0 bases and J 4 bases, leaving 10 bases between the germline ends. CDR3 DNA: TGTGCCTGGAGTGTACTAGTTGGGTATAATTCACCCCTCCACTTT. Encoded protein: CAWSVLVGYNSPLHF.

The rearrangement joins TRBV14 to TRBJ1-6; D remains ambiguous. CDR3 length equals 16 residues. V shed 3 bases and J shed 0 bases, with 9 bases lying between them. Germline lookup yields CDR1 SGHDN and CDR2 FVKESK. The DNA for the CDR3 is TGTGCCAGCAGCCATACCCAGAACTCCTATAATTCACCCCTCCACTTT. Its protein is CASSHTQNSYNSPLHF.

V gene TRBV29-1 combines with J gene TRBJ1-4; 7 bases agree with TRBD1. Germline CDR1 SQVTM, CDR2 ANQGSEA. With V trimmed by 5 bases and J by 4 bases, 7 bases remained unmatched. This CDR3 has 14 residues. This CDR3 is CSVSGGSLNEKLFF. The CDR3 DNA is TGCAGCGTTTCAGGGGGGTCCCTTAATGAAAAACTGTTTTTT.

This clone has only a few counts. J is TRBJ1-1 and V is TRBV6-5; TRBD1 is a possible D gene (6 bases). There are 14 residues in the CDR3. Trimming removed 6 bases from V and 3 bases from J, with 14 bases in between. Germline CDR1 MNHEY, CDR2 SVGAGI. CDR3 DNA sequence: TGTGCCAGCAGCCTCAGGGGTTGGGACACTGAAGCTTTCTTT. It yields the protein CASSLRGWDTEAFF.